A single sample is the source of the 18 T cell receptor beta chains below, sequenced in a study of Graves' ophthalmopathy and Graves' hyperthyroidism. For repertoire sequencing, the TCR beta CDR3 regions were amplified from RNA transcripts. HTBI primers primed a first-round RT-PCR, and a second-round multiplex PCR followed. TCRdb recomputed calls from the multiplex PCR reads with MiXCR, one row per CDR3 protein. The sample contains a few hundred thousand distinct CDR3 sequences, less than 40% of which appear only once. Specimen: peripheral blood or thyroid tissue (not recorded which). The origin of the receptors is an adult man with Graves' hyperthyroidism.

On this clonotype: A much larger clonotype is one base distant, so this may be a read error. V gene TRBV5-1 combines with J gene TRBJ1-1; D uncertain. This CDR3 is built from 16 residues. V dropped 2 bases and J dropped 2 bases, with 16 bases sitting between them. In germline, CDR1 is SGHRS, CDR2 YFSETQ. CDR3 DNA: TGCGCCAGCAGCTTCCTTGAGAACGGGGTTAACACTGAAGCTTTCTTT. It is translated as CASSFLENGVNTEAFF.

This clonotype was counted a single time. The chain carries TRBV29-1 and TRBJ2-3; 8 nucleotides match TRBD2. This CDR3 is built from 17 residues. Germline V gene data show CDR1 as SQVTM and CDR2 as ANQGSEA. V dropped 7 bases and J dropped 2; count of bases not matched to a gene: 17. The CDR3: CSAGGDRVPRITDTQYF. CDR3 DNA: TGCAGCGCCGGGGGGGACCGGGTCCCCAGAATCACAGATACGCAGTATTTT.

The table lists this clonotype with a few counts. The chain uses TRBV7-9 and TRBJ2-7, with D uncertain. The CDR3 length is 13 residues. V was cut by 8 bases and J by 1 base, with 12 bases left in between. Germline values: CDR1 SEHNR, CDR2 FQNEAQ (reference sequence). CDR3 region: CASGAFFSYEQYF. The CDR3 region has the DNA TGTGCCAGCGGTGCCTTTTTTTCCTACGAGCAGTACTTC.

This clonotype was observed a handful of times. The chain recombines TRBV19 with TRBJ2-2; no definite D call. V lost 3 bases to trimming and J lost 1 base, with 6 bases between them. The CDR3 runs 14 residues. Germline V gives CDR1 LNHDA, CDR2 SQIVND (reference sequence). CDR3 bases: TGTGCCAGTAGTATGGGTGGGAACACCGGGGAGCTGTTTTTT. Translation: CASSMGGNTGELFF.

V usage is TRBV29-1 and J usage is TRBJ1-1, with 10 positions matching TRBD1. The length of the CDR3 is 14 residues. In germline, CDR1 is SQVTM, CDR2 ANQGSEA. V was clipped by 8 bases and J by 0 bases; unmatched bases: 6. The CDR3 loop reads CSPGTGVMNTEAFF. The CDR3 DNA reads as TGCAGCCCGGGGACAGGGGTTATGAACACTGAAGCTTTCTTT.

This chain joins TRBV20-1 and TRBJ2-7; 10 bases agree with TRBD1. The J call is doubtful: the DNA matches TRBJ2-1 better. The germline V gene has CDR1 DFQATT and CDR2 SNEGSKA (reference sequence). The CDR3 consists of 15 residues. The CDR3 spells CSARVPTGGGYEQFF. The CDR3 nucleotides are TGCAGTGCTCGCGTACCGACAGGGGGCGGTTATGAGCAGTTCTTC.

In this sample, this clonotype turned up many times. The CDR3 spells CASSSSPNSGNTIYF. The CDR3 DNA reads as TGTGCCAGCAGCTCCAGCCCTAACTCTGGAAACACCATATATTTT. The chain couples TRBV7-9 to TRBJ1-3; no clear D. Germline V gives CDR1 SEHNR, CDR2 FQNEAQ (reference sequence). V lost 4 bases, J lost 0 bases, and 10 bases lay in between. The CDR3 extends over 15 amino acids.

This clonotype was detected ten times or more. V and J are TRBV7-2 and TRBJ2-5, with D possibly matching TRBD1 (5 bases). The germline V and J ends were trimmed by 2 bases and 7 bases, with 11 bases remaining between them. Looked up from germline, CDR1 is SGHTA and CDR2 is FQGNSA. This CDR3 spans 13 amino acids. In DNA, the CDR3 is TGTGCCAGCAGCTTATCCAGGGCGAGGACCCAGTACTTC. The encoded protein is CASSLSRARTQYF.

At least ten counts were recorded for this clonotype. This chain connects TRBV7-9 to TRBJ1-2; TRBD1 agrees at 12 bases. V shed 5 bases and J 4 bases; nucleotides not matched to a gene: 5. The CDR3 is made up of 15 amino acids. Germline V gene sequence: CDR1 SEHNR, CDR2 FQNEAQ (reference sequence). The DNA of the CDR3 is TGTGCCAGCAGCCGGGACAGGGGGCTCAGCTATGGCTACACCTTC. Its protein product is CASSRDRGLSYGYTF. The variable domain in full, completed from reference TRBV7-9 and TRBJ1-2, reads DTGVSQNPRHKITKRGQNVTFRCDPISEHNRLYWYRQTLGQGPEFLTYFQNEAQLEKSRLLSDRFSAERPKGSFSTLEIQRTEQGDSAMYLCASSRDRGLSYGYTFGSGTRLTVV.

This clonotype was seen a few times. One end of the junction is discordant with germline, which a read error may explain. CDR3 bases: TGTGCTAGCAGCCCTCGGGAAGGGAAAGAGACCCAGTACTTC. Protein product: CASSPREGKETQYF. This chain links TRBV7-7 with TRBJ2-5, with TRBD2 as a possible D gene (5 bases). The V gene's germline CDR1 is SSHAT and CDR2 FNYEAQ (reference sequence). The CDR3 sequence is 14 residues long.

The CDR3 sequence: CSVEDGGLYEQYF. The CDR3 nucleotides are TGCAGCGTTGAAGATGGGGGCTTATACGAGCAGTACTTC. The rearrangement joins TRBV29-1 to TRBJ2-7; D is perhaps TRBD1 (6 bases). The CDR3 contains 13 residues. CDR1 and CDR2 (germline): SQVTM, ANQGSEA. The ends were cut back, 0 bases at V and 4 bases at J, with 10 bases in the middle.

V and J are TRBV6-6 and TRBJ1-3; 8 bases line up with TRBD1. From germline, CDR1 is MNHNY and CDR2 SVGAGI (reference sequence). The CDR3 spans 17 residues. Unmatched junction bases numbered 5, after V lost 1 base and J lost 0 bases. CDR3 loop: CASSYLGQADSGNTIYF. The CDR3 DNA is TGTGCCAGCAGTTACTTGGGACAGGCAGACTCTGGAAACACCATATATTTT.

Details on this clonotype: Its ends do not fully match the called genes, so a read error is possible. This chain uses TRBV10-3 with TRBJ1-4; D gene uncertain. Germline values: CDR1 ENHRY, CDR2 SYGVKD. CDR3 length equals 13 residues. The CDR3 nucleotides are TGTGCCAGCAAACCCACGTTAGGTGAAGAACTGTTTTTT. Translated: CASKPTLGEELFF.

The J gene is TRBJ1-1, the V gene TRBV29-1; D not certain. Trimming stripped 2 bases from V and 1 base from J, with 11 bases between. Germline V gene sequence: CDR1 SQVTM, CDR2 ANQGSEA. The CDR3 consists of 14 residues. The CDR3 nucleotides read TGCAGCGTTGAACTCCCGCGGAGGAACACTGAAGCTTTCTTT. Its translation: CSVELPRRNTEAFF.

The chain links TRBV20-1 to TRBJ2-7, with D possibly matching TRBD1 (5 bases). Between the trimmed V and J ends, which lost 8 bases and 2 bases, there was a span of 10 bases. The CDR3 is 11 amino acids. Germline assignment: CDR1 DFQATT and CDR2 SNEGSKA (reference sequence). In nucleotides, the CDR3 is TGCAGTTTGGCAGGGCCCTACGAGCAGTACTTC. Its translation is CSLAGPYEQYF.

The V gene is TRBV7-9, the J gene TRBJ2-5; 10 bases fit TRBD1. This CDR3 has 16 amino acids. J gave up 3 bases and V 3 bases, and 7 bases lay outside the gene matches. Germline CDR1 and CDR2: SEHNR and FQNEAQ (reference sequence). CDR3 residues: CASSFLIGTGEETQYF. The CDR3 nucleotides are TGTGCCAGCAGCTTCCTAATCGGGACAGGGGAAGAGACCCAGTACTTC.

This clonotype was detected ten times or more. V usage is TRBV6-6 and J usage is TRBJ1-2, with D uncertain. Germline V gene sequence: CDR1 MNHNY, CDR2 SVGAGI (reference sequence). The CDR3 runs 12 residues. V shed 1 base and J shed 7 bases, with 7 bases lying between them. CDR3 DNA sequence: TGTGCCAGCAGTTACTGGAGCTCTGGCTACACCTTC. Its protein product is CASSYWSSGYTF.

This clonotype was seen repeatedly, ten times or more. The CDR3 spells CASSELSGSDTQPQHF. For the CDR3, the DNA is TGTGCCAGCAGTGAGCTGTCAGGGAGTGACACCCAGCCCCAGCATTTT. This sequence joins TRBV2 and TRBJ1-5; maybe TRBD1 (5 bases). CDR1 SNHLY and CDR2 FYNNEI come from the germline V gene. The CDR3 spans 16 residues. The ends were cut back, 3 bases at V and 7 bases at J, with 19 bases in the middle.